Below, 25 T cell receptor beta chains from the same sample are listed, as sequenced in a study of cytomegalovirus exposure and HLA in healthy donors. TCRdb's table, derived via immunoSEQ multiplex PCR, lists solely in-frame clones and lacks some. The data contain roughly 130,000 clones, about four fifths of them singletons. Sequencing was performed on PBMCs. All receptors derive from a young woman in good health and CMV-seronegative.

The chain employs TRBV19 and TRBJ2-2; 8 bases are shared with TRBD2. From germline, CDR1 is LNHDA and CDR2 SQIVND (reference sequence). CDR3 length equals 19 residues. J was trimmed by 4 bases and V by 0 bases; bases with no gene match: 13. Here the CDR3 DNA reads TGTGCCAGTAGTATAGATGGCCCCCGGGGGGGGTACGGCACCGGGGAGCTGTTTTTT. It codes for CASSIDGPRGGYGTGELFF.

This clone was recorded only once. The V call is TRBV2, the J call TRBJ2-2; a possible D gene is TRBD1 (6 bases). CDR3 length: 16 amino acids. Between the trimmed V and J ends, which lost 3 bases and 5 bases, there was a span of 16 bases. Germline V gives CDR1 SNHLY, CDR2 FYNNEI. As DNA, the CDR3 is TGTGCCAGCAGTGAGTTCGAACAGGGTAGGACCGGGGAGCTGTTTTTT. As protein: CASSEFEQGRTGELFF. The full variable domain, in which reference TRBV2 and TRBJ2-2 provide the parts outside the CDR3, is EPEVTQTPSHQVTQMGQEVILRCVPISNHLYFYWYRQILGQKVEFLVSFYNNEISEKSEIFDDQFSVERPDGSNFTLKIRSTKLEDSAMYFCASSEFEQGRTGELFFGEGSRLTVL.

This rearrangement joins TRBV15 to TRBJ2-1, with a possible D match to TRBD2 (6 bases). The CDR3 spans 15 residues. In germline, CDR1 is LNHNV, CDR2 YYDKDF (reference sequence). Trimming took off 4 bases at V and 8 bases at J, with 18 bases between the two ends. The CDR3 here is CATSTGGESWDEQFF. The CDR3 nucleotides read TGTGCCACCAGCACCGGCGGGGAATCCTGGGATGAGCAGTTCTTC. The whole variable domain, filled in from reference TRBV15 and TRBJ2-1, reads DAMVIQNPRYQVTQFGKPVTLSCSQTLNHNVMYWYQQKSSQAPKLLFHYYDKDFNNEADTPDNFQSRRPNTSFCFLDIRSPGLGDTAMYLCATSTGGESWDEQFFGPGTRLTVL.

This chain links TRBV19 with TRBJ1-1; 7 positions match TRBD1. The V segment lost 5 bases and the J segment 10 bases; nucleotides outside the gene matches: 10. Germline V lookup: CDR1 LNHDA, CDR2 SQIVND (reference sequence). CDR3 size: 13 residues. The DNA of the CDR3 is TGTGCCAGTAGTGGCCGGGACAGCGCTTTAGCTTTCTTT. As protein: CASSGRDSALAFF. The variable domain in full, with the rest retrieved from reference TRBV19 and TRBJ1-1, is DGGITQSPKYLFRKEGQNVTLSCEQNLNHDAMYWYRQDPGQGLRLIYYSQIVNDFQKGDIAEGYSVSREKKESFPLTVTSAQKNPTAFYLCASSGRDSALAFFGQGTRLTVV.

V is TRBV19 and J is TRBJ2-3; 7 positions agree with TRBD2. CDR1 and CDR2 (germline): LNHDA, SQIVND (reference sequence). CDR3 length: 15 residues. The V gene end was trimmed by 9 bases and the J gene end by 0 bases; junction bases not matched to a gene: 9. CDR3 DNA sequence: TGTGCCAGCAGATCCCGGGACTACAGCACAGATACGCAGTATTTT. Translation gives CASRSRDYSTDTQYF. The full variable domain, in which reference TRBV19 and TRBJ2-3 provide the parts outside the CDR3, is DGGITQSPKYLFRKEGQNVTLSCEQNLNHDAMYWYRQDPGQGLRLIYYSQIVNDFQKGDIAEGYSVSREKKESFPLTVTSAQKNPTAFYLCASRSRDYSTDTQYFGPGTRLTVL.

V usage is TRBV28 and J usage is TRBJ2-1; the D gene is possibly TRBD2 (7 bases). CDR1 and CDR2 (germline): MDHEN, SYDVKM. The CDR3 runs 14 residues. Trimming cost V 2 bases and J 7 bases, with 12 bases left between them. CDR3 in DNA: TGTGCCAGCAGTTTAACGGGGGGCGGGAATGAGCAGTTCTTC. This sequence encodes CASSLTGGGNEQFF.

This rearrangement joins TRBV30 to TRBJ1-5, with 8 bases identical to TRBD1. With 5 bases clipped from V and 3 bases from J, the junction kept 3 bases outside the gene matches. Germline CDR1 reads GTSNPN; CDR2 reads SVGIG (reference sequence). CDR3 size: 13 residues. The CDR3 nucleotides read TGTGCCTGGTTGGGACAGGACAATCAGCCCCAGCATTTT. Its translation is CAWLGQDNQPQHF.

This chain connects TRBV29-1 to TRBJ1-2; TRBD1 matches at 9 bases. CDR1 and CDR2 from the germline V gene are SQVTM and ANQGSEA. V shed 5 bases and J 4 bases; nucleotides not matched to a gene: 8. CDR3 size: 14 residues. The CDR3 protein is CSVTRTGVGYGYTF. In DNA form, the CDR3 reads TGCAGCGTTACGCGGACAGGGGTTGGCTATGGCTACACCTTC.

This sequence joins TRBV5-6 and TRBJ2-1, with a tentative D call TRBD1 (6 bases). This CDR3 comprises 15 residues. The V gene lost 1 base and the J gene lost 3 bases, with 11 bases spanning the gap. Germline V gene sequence: CDR1 SGHDT, CDR2 YYEEEE. The CDR3 spells CASSLNRDIYNEQFF. As DNA, the CDR3 is TGTGCCAGCAGCTTGAACAGGGATATCTACAATGAGCAGTTCTTC. Together with reference TRBV5-6 and TRBJ2-1, the CDR3 gives the full variable domain: DAGVTQSPTHLIKTRGQQVTLRCSPKSGHDTVSWYQQALGQGPQFIFQYYEEEERQRGNFPDRFSGHQFPNYSSELNVNALLLGDSALYLCASSLNRDIYNEQFFGPGTRLTVL.

The chain is built from TRBV5-1 and TRBJ1-1, with 8 nucleotides matching TRBD1. The CDR3 loop spans 15 amino acids. Germline CDR1 reads SGHRS; CDR2 reads YFSETQ. The V segment lost 4 bases and the J segment 1 base; nucleotides outside the gene matches: 6. CDR3 residues: CASSPRTGGNTEAFF. The CDR3 coding sequence is TGCGCCAGCAGCCCCCGAACAGGGGGGAACACTGAAGCTTTCTTT.

This chain joins TRBV29-1 and TRBJ2-2; TRBD2 aligns across 12 bases. The trim removed 7 bases at V and 5 bases at J, leaving 14 bases unmatched. Germline values: CDR1 SQVTM, CDR2 ANQGSEA. This CDR3 has 17 amino acids. The CDR3 spells CSAKGASGGAGTGELFF. The CDR3 coding sequence is TGCAGCGCAAAGGGGGCTAGCGGGGGGGCAGGGACCGGGGAGCTGTTTTTT.

The chain has TRBV5-1 and TRBJ1-2, with a weak D call TRBD1 (6 bases). The germline V gene encodes CDR1 SGHRS and CDR2 YFSETQ. The V end was cut by 2 bases, the J end by 6 bases, with 11 bases between. This CDR3 comprises 13 residues. The CDR3 region is CASSFRGYDGYTF. CDR3 nucleotides: TGCGCCAGCAGCTTCAGGGGTTATGATGGCTACACCTTC.

Here the CDR3 reads CASSLNSDSLIPEQYF. The CDR3 DNA sequence: TGTGCCAGCAGTTTAAATTCGGACAGCCTTATTCCGGAGCAGTACTTC. The V and J genes are TRBV27 and TRBJ2-7; the D gene is possibly TRBD1 (6 bases). Trimming removed 2 bases at V and 7 bases at J, with 21 bases between. The germline gives CDR1 MNHEY, CDR2 SMNVEV (reference sequence). This CDR3 has 16 residues.

V usage is TRBV6-4 and J usage is TRBJ2-3; D gene ambiguous. CDR3 size: 13 residues. Germline V lookup: CDR1 MRHNA, CDR2 SNTAGT. V was clipped by 2 bases and J by 1 base, with 4 bases between them. CDR3 amino acids: CASSDAGTDTQYF. The CDR3 bases are TGTGCCAGCAGTGACGCAGGCACAGATACGCAGTATTTT.

The chain joins TRBV4-1 to TRBJ1-5, with D unclear. Germline V lookup: CDR1 MGHRA, CDR2 YSYEKL. The V and J ends lost 1 base and 9 bases respectively, with 10 bases between them. This CDR3 contains 13 residues. The CDR3 coding sequence is TGCGCCAGCAGCCAAGGAACGGCGGGGCCCCAGCATTTT. Translation: CASSQGTAGPQHF.

This clone came up once. The chain recombines TRBV5-1 with TRBJ2-5; 11 nucleotides agree with TRBD2. In germline, CDR1 is SGHRS, CDR2 YFSETQ. V lost 0 bases to trimming and J lost 3 bases; unmatched junction nucleotides: 1. This CDR3 contains 15 residues. In DNA, the CDR3 is TGCGCCAGCAGCTTGGTAGCGGGGGGGAAAGAGACCCAGTACTTC. Translated: CASSLVAGGKETQYF.

The J gene is TRBJ1-2, the V gene TRBV9, with 9 nucleotides matching TRBD1. Per germline, CDR1 SGDLS and CDR2 YYNGEE. The CDR3 contains 13 residues. Losses at the gene ends were 3 bases for V and 8 bases for J; bases not matched to a gene: 5. The CDR3 reads CASSATGGVGYTF. In DNA form, the CDR3 reads TGTGCCAGCAGCGCCACAGGGGGCGTAGGCTACACCTTC.

Comments on this clone: One end of the junction fails to match germline, which may point to a read error. V usage is TRBV18 and J usage is TRBJ1-6; D possibly corresponds to TRBD1 (5 bases). Per germline, CDR1 KGHSH and CDR2 LQKENI. The CDR3 covers 16 residues. The CDR3 reads CASSPQVQRRDSPLHF. Written as DNA, the CDR3 is TGTGCCAGCTCGCCACAGGTTCAACGCCGGGATTCACCCCTCCACTTT.

The rearrangement uses TRBV19 and TRBJ1-1, with D possibly matching TRBD1 (6 bases). Germline values: CDR1 LNHDA, CDR2 SQIVND (reference sequence). The CDR3 totals 13 residues. With 5 bases removed from V and 4 bases from J, the gap between germline ends came to 11 bases. The CDR3 here is CASSGQTGTEAFF. Written as DNA, the CDR3 is TGTGCCAGTAGTGGACAGACGGGCACTGAAGCTTTCTTT.

The chain has TRBV6-5 and TRBJ2-7; possible D gene TRBD2, 8 bases. V lost 8 bases to trimming and J lost 1 base, with 18 bases between them. The CDR3 is 15 amino acids. Germline V gene sequence: CDR1 MNHEY, CDR2 SVGAGI. The CDR3 is CASREGATPSYEQYF. The CDR3 nucleotides read TGTGCCAGCCGGGAGGGGGCAACGCCTTCCTACGAGCAGTACTTC.

The chain couples TRBV2 to TRBJ1-5; unclear D gene. Trimming removed 4 bases from V and 0 bases from J, with 10 bases in between. Germline V gene lookup returns CDR1 SNHLY and CDR2 FYNNEI. The CDR3 is 15 amino acids. The CDR3 sequence: CASSGENYSNQPQHF. The CDR3 region has the DNA TGTGCCAGCAGTGGGGAGAACTATAGCAATCAGCCCCAGCATTTT. Using reference TRBV2 and TRBJ1-5 for the parts outside the CDR3, the full variable domain is EPEVTQTPSHQVTQMGQEVILRCVPISNHLYFYWYRQILGQKVEFLVSFYNNEISEKSEIFDDQFSVERPDGSNFTLKIRSTKLEDSAMYFCASSGENYSNQPQHFGDGTRLSIL.

The V gene is TRBV5-1, the J gene TRBJ2-5; 7 bases line up with TRBD1. J lost 6 bases, V lost 4 bases, and 15 bases had no gene match. This CDR3 has 16 residues. Looked up from germline, CDR1 is SGHRS and CDR2 is YFSETQ. The CDR3 reads CASSPVGQGGAKTQYF. The CDR3, as DNA: TGCGCCAGCAGCCCAGTTGGGCAAGGGGGCGCGAAGACCCAGTACTTC.

The chain recombines TRBV11-3 with TRBJ2-2; 9 nucleotides agree with TRBD2. CDR1 SGHNT and CDR2 YENEEA come from the germline V gene. The V gene end was trimmed by 2 bases and the J gene end by 3 bases; junction bases not matched to a gene: 4. The CDR3 totals 16 residues. As DNA, the CDR3 is TGTGCCAGCAGCTTAATAGCGGGGGACTACACCGGGGAGCTGTTTTTT. Its protein is CASSLIAGDYTGELFF.

The chain joins TRBV7-3 to TRBJ2-3; TRBD2 matches 12 bases. Looked up from germline, CDR1 is SGHTA and CDR2 is FQGTGA. The CDR3 covers 16 residues. The V segment lost 4 bases and the J segment 4 bases; nucleotides outside the gene matches: 6. CDR3 sequence (DNA): TGTGCCAGCAGCTACACTAGCGGGGGGAAGGCAGATACGCAGTATTTT. It codes for CASSYTSGGKADTQYF. The full variable domain, in which reference TRBV7-3 and TRBJ2-3 provide the parts outside the CDR3, is GAGVSQTPSNKVTEKGKYVELRCDPISGHTALYWYRQSLGQGPEFLIYFQGTGAADDSGLPNDRFFAVRPEGSVSTLKIQRTERGDSAVYLCASSYTSGGKADTQYFGPGTRLTVL.

This chain connects TRBV2 to TRBJ2-7; 9 bases agree with TRBD2. V was clipped by 8 bases and J by 0 bases; unmatched bases: 14. This CDR3 region has 17 residues. The germline V gene has CDR1 SNHLY and CDR2 FYNNEI. The CDR3 nucleotides are TGTGCCAGCGGGGGTATTTTGCGGGGGGGCGGCTCCTACGAGCAGTACTTC. Translating gives CASGGILRGGGSYEQYF.